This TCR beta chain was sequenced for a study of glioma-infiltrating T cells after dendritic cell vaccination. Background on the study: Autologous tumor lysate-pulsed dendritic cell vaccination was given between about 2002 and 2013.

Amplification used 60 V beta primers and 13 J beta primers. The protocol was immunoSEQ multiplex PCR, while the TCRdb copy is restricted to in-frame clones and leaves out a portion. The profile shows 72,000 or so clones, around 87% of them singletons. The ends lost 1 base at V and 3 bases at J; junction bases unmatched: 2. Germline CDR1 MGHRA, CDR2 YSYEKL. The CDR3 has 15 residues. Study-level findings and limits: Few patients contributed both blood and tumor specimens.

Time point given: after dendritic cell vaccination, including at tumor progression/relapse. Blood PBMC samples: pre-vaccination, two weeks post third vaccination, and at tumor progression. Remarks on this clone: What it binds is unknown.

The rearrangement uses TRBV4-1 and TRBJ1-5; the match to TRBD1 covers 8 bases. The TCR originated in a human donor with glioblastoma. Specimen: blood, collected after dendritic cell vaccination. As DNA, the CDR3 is TGCGCCAGCAGCCAAGCGGACAGGGTCAATCAGCCCCAGCATTTT. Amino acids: CASSQADRVNQPQHF.